This T cell receptor (beta chain) was sequenced during a study of shared clonotypes between healthy human individuals. Sequencing used immunoSEQ multiplex PCR; TCRdb keeps in-frame clones, though not all of them. The sample includes more than 550,000 clones, 80% to 95% of them seen just once. V was clipped by 3 bases and J by 6 bases, with 15 bases between them. The CDR3 consists of 15 residues. Germline-derived CDR1 and CDR2 are SGHRS and YFSETQ. J is TRBJ2-2 and V is TRBV5-1; TRBD1 is a possible D gene (6 bases). This clonotype originated in a man aged 18 to 35 in good health. Some clones in this sample may be carry-over from other donors' samples. Sequencing was performed on memory CD8+ T cells from PBMCs. This sample's subset: CD45RO+ cells pooled with CCR7-negative TemRA cells. CDR3 sequence reads: CASSSRWTAAGELFF. CDR3 nucleotide sequence: TGCGCCAGCAGCTCTAGGTGGACAGCAGCCGGGGAGCTGTTTTTT.